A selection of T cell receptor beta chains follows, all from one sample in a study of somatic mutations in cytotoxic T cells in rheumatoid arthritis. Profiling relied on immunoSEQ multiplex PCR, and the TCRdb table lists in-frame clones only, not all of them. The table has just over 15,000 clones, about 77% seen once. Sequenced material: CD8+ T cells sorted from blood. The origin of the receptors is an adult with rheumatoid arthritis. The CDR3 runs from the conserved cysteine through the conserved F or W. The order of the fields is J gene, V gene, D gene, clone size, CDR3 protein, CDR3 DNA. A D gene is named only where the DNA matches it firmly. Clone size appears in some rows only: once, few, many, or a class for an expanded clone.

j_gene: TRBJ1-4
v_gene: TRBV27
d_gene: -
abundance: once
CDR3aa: CASSLYGQGNEKLFF
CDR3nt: TGTGCCAGCAGTTTATACGGTCAGGGTAATGAAAAACTGTTTTTT

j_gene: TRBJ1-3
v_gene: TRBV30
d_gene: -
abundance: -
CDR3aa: CAWSVLYGATGNTIYF
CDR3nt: TGTGCCTGGAGTGTCCTCTACGGGGCCACTGGAAACACCATATATTTT

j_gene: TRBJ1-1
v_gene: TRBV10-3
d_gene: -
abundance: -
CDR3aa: CAIKMVGQNTEAFF
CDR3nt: TGTGCCATCAAAATGGTCGGACAGAACACTGAAGCTTTCTTT

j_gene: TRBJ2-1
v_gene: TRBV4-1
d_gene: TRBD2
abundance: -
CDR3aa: CASSFLGPGGNEQFF
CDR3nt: TGCGCCAGCAGCTTCCTGGGGCCGGGGGGGAATGAGCAGTTCTTC

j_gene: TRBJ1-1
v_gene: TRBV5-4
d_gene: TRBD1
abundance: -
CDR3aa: CASSTPRDSLMNTEAFF
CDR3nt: TGTGCCAGCAGCACACCCCGGGACAGCCTGATGAACACTGAAGCTTTCTTT

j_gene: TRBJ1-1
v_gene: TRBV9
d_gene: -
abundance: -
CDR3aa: CASSVVGVNTEAFF
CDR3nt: TGTGCCAGCAGCGTAGTTGGGGTTAACACTGAAGCTTTCTTT

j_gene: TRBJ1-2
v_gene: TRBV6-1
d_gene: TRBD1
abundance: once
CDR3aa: CASSEFGTANYGYTF
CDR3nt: TGTGCCAGCAGTGAATTTGGGACAGCTAACTATGGCTACACCTTC

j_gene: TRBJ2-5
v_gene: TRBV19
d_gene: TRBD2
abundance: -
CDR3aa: CASSSREAGKQETQYF
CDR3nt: TGTGCCAGTAGCTCCAGGGAAGCGGGGAAACAAGAGACCCAGTACTTC

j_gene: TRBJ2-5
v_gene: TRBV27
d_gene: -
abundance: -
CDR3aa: CASSFDVLQETQYF
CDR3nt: TGTGCCAGCAGTTTCGACGTACTACAAGAGACCCAGTACTTC

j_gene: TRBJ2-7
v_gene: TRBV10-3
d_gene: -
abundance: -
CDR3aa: CAIRDGDSYEQYF
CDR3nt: TGTGCCATTCGGGACGGGGACTCCTACGAGCAGTACTTC

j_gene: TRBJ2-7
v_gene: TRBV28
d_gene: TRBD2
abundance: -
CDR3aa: CASSPSGGVEYEQYF
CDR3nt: TGTGCCAGCAGTCCTAGCGGGGGGGTTGAATACGAGCAGTACTTC

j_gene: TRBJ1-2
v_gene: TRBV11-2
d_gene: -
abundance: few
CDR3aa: CASSPGTWYGYTF
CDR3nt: TGTGCCAGCAGCCCAGGGACTTGGTATGGCTACACCTTC

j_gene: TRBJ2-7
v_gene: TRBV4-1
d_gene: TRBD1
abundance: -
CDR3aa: CASSPTPGQGTHEQYF
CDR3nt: TGCGCCAGCAGCCCAACACCAGGACAGGGAACCCACGAGCAGTACTTC

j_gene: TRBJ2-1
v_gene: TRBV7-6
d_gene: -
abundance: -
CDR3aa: CASSLTYNEQFF
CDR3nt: TGTGCCAGCAGCTTAACTTACAATGAGCAGTTCTTC

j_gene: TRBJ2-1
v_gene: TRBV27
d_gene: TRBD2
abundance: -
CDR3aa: CASRGGTSGGWYEQFF
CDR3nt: TGTGCCAGCAGGGGCGGGACTAGCGGGGGGTGGTATGAGCAGTTCTTC

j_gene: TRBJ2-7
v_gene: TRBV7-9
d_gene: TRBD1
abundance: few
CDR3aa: CASSVSETGSHEQYF
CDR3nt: TGTGCCAGCAGCGTATCAGAGACAGGGTCCCACGAGCAGTACTTC

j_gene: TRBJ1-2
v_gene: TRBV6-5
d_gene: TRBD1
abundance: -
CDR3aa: CASSYNGQGYGYTF
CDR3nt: TGTGCCAGCAGTTACAATGGACAGGGCTATGGCTACACCTTC

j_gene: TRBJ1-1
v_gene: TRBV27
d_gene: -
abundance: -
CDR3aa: CASSFTSRYTEAFF
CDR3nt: TGTGCCAGCAGTTTCACCTCTCGTTACACTGAAGCTTTCTTT

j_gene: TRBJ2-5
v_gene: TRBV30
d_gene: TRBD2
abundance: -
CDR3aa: CAWSWWSGSQETQYF
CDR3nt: TGTGCCTGGAGTTGGTGGAGCGGGAGCCAAGAGACCCAGTACTTC

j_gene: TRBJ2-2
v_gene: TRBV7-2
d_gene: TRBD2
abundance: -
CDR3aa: CASSLGGLAGELFF
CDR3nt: TGTGCCAGCAGCTTAGGTGGACTAGCCGGGGAGCTGTTTTTT

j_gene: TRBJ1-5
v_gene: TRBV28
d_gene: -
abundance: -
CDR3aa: CASSWDAGAIQPQHF
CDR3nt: TGTGCCAGCAGCTGGGACGCGGGAGCGATCCAGCCCCAGCATTTT

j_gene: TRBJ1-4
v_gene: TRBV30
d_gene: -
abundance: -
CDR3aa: CAAETGAVEKLFF
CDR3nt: TGTGCCGCTGAGACAGGAGCCGTCGAAAAACTGTTTTTT

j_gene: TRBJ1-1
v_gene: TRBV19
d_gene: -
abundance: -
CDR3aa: CASEGGTEAFF
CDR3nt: TGTGCCAGCGAAGGGGGCACTGAAGCTTTCTTT

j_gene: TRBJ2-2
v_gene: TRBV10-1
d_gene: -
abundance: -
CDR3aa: CASKGDKTGELFF
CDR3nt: TGCGCCAGCAAAGGGGACAAAACCGGGGAGCTGTTTTTT

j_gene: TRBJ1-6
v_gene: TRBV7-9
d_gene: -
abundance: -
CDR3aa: CASSLDGDYNSPLHF
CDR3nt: TGTGCCAGCAGCTTAGACGGGGACTATAATTCACCCCTCCACTTT

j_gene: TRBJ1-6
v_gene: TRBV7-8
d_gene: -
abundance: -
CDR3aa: CASSLGEASPLHF
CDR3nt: TGTGCCAGCAGCTTAGGGGAGGCTTCACCCCTCCACTTT

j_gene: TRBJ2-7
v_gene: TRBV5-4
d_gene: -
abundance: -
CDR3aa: CASSSGPYEQYF
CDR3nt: TGTGCCAGCAGCTCGGGGCCCTACGAGCAGTACTTC

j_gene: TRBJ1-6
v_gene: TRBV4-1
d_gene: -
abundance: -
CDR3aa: CASSQDRSAPLHF
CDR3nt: TGCGCCAGCAGCCAAGACAGGAGCGCACCCCTCCACTTT

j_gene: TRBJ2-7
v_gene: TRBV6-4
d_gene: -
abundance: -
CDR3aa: CAIRMLTYEQYF
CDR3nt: TGTGCCATCAGGATGCTGACCTACGAGCAGTACTTC

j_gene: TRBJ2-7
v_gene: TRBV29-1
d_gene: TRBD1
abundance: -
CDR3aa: CSVVFGTGTYEQYF
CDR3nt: TGCAGCGTTGTATTCGGGACAGGGACCTACGAGCAGTACTTC

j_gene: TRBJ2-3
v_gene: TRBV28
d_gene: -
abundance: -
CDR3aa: CASSSQGADTQYF
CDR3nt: TGTGCCAGCAGTTCACAGGGAGCAGATACGCAGTATTTT

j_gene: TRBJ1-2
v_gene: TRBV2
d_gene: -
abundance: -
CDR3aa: CASSEESGYTF
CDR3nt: TGTGCCAGCAGTGAGGAGAGTGGCTACACCTTC

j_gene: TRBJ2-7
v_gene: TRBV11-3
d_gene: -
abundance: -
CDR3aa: CASSLDGRDEQYF
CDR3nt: TGTGCCAGCAGCTTAGATGGGCGGGACGAGCAGTACTTC

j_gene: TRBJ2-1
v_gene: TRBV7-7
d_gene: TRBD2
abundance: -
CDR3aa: CASSSRGDTNEQFF
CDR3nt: TGTGCCAGCAGCTCTCGGGGGGATACCAATGAGCAGTTCTTC

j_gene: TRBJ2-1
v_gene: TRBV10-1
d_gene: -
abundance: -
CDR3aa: CASSPGAVYNEQFF
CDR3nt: TGCGCCAGCAGTCCCGGGGCGGTTTACAATGAGCAGTTCTTC

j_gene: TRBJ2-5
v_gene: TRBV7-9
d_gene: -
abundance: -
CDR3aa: CASSQLRGPGETQYF
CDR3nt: TGTGCCAGCAGCCAGTTGCGGGGGCCCGGGGAGACCCAGTACTTC

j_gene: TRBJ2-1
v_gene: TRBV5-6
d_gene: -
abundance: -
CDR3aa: CASSLWRDAHNEQFF
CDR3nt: TGTGCCAGCAGCTTGTGGCGGGATGCCCACAATGAGCAGTTCTTC

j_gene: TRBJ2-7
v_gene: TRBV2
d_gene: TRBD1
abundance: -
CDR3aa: CASSEAEGQGQDEQYF
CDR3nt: TGTGCCAGCAGTGAAGCGGAAGGACAGGGACAGGACGAGCAGTACTTC

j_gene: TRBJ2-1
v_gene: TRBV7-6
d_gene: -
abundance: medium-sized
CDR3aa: CASSRSEYNEQFF
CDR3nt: TGTGCCAGCAGCCGTAGCGAGTACAATGAGCAGTTCTTC

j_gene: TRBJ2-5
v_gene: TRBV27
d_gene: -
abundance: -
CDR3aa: CASSLQGSSQTQYF
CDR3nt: TGTGCCAGCAGTTTGCAGGGGAGCAGTCAGACCCAGTACTTC

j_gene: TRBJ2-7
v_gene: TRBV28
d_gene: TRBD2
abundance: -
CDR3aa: CASSGRARPYEQYF
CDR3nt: TGTGCCAGCTCCGGGAGGGCTAGACCATACGAGCAGTACTTC

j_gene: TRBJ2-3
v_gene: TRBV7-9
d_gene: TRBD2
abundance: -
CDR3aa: CASSLAAAGLAGTDTQYF
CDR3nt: TGTGCCAGCAGCTTAGCCGCGGCAGGGCTAGCGGGCACAGATACGCAGTATTTT

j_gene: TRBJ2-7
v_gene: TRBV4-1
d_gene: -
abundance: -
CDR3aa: CASSPRQVQTPEQYF
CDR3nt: TGCGCCAGCAGCCCCCGACAGGTCCAAACCCCCGAGCAGTACTTC

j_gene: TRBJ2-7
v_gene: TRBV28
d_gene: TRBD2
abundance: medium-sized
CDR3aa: CASRLAGDSYEQYF
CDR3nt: TGTGCCAGCAGACTAGCGGGCGACTCCTACGAGCAGTACTTC

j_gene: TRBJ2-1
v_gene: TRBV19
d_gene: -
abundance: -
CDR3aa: CASSIRGTYNEQFF
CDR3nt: TGTGCCAGTAGTATTCGAGGGACCTACAATGAGCAGTTCTTC